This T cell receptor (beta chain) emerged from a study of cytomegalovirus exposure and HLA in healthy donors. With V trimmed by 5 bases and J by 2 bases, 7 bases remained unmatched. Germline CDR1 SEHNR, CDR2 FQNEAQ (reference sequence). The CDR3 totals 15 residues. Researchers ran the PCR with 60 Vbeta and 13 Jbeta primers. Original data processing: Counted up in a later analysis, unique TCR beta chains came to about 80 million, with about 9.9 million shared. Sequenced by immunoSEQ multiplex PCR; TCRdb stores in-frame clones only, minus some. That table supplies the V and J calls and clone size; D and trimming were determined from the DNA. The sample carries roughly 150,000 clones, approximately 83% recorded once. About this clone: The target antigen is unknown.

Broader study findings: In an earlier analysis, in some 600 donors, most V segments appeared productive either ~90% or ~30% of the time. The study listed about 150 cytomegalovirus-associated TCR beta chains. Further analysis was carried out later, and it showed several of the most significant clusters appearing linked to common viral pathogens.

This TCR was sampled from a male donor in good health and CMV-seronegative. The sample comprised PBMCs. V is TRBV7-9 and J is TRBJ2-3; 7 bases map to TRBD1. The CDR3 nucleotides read TGTGCCAGCAGCCCTCGGGACAGAGACACAGATACGCAGTATTTT. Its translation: CASSPRDRDTDTQYF.